Many counts were recorded for the clone carrying this T cell receptor beta chain. Its target is not known. Amplification of TCR beta CDR3 regions used RNA transcripts. RT-PCR with HTBI primers came first, then second-round multiplex PCR. TCRdb reprocessed the multiplex PCR reads via MiXCR and lists one record per CDR3 protein. The sample records 500,000 to 600,000 distinct CDR3 sequences, under 40% being singletons. The record originates from a study of Graves' ophthalmopathy and Graves' hyperthyroidism. Trimming removed 5 bases at V and 2 bases at J, with 9 bases between. CDR1 and CDR2 from the germline V gene are WSHSY and SAAADI. This CDR3 has 13 amino acids. Whole-study results and caveats: Blood contained most expanded thyroid clonotypes exceeding 0.001 frequency.

This sequence was found in an adult man with Graves' hyperthyroidism. The sequencing input was peripheral blood or thyroid tissue (not recorded which). J is TRBJ2-5 and V is TRBV10-2; D uncertain. This CDR3 reads CASSRHLQETQYF. The CDR3 DNA reads TGCGCCAGCAGTCGACACCTTCAAGAGACCCAGTACTTC.